The 24 T cell receptor beta chains below come from one sample, sequenced in a study of blood T cell repertoires in COVID-19. Using immunoSEQ multiplex PCR, the repertoire was profiled, and TCRdb retains in-frame clones only, with some absent. The table includes about 97,000 clones, 85% detected once. Sequencing was done on a sample of peripheral blood. These TCRs come from a woman in her 70s with active or convalescent COVID-19.

The chain couples TRBV2 to TRBJ2-5, with 7 nucleotides matching TRBD2. The CDR3 loop spans 13 amino acids. Germline loops: CDR1 SNHLY, CDR2 FYNNEI. V lost 7 bases and J lost 5; bases outside the gene matches: 7. CDR3: CASNRGEGETQYF. The CDR3 coding sequence is TGTGCCAGCAACCGAGGGGAGGGGGAGACCCAGTACTTC.

The chain joins TRBV5-8 to TRBJ1-1; weak D call: TRBD1 (6 bases). V was cut by 2 bases and J by 4 bases, with 12 bases left in between. Germline lookup yields CDR1 SGHTS and CDR2 YDEGEE. This CDR3 has 14 residues. The CDR3 coding sequence is TGTGCCAGCAGCTTCCCAGGGGAGACCACTGAAGCTTTCTTT. This gives the protein CASSFPGETTEAFF.

This clone was seen a few times. This rearrangement joins TRBV5-1 to TRBJ2-5; weak D call: TRBD2 (6 bases). This CDR3 has 14 amino acids. With 3 bases removed from V and 5 bases from J, the gap between germline ends came to 14 bases. CDR1 and CDR2 from the germline V gene are SGHRS and YFSETQ. The DNA for the CDR3 is TGCGCCAGCAGCTCGTATACTAGCAGGGAGACCCAGTACTTC. This codes for CASSSYTSRETQYF.

The rearrangement uses TRBV30 and TRBJ1-3; 7 nucleotides agree with TRBD1. The ends lost 7 bases at V and 2 bases at J; junction bases unmatched: 5. From germline, CDR1 is GTSNPN and CDR2 SVGIG (reference sequence). This CDR3 spans 13 amino acids. The DNA of the CDR3 is TGTGCCTCGTGGGGGACAGCTGGAAACACCATATATTTT. Amino acids: CASWGTAGNTIYF.

The CDR3 protein is CASSLAPVTHEQYF. DNA for the CDR3: TGTGCCAGCAGCTTAGCTCCGGTCACCCACGAGCAGTACTTC. This sequence joins TRBV7-9 and TRBJ2-7; D is undetermined. The ends were cut back, 0 bases at V and 5 bases at J, with 11 bases in the middle. The CDR3 has 14 amino acids. Germline CDR1 and CDR2: SEHNR and FQNEAQ (reference sequence).

This clone showed up just once. V usage is TRBV24-1 and J usage is TRBJ2-1; 8 bases map to TRBD1. The junction had 8 bases not matched to a gene; V was cut back by 3 bases and J by 5 bases. Germline V gene sequence: CDR1 KGHDR, CDR2 SFDVKD. This CDR3 comprises 16 residues. The CDR3 is CATSDPGTGKNNEQFF. As DNA, the CDR3 is TGTGCCACCAGTGATCCCGGGACAGGCAAGAACAATGAGCAGTTCTTC.

The rearrangement uses TRBV3-1 (or the pseudogene TRBV3-2) and TRBJ1-3; TRBD1 matches at 7 bases. The V gene's germline CDR1 is LGHDT and CDR2 YNNKEL (reference sequence). V gave up 0 bases and J gave up 0 bases; unmatched junction bases: 2. There are 16 residues in the CDR3. The CDR3 DNA sequence: TGTGCCAGCAGCCAAGAAGGACAGGACTCTGGAAACACCATATATTTT. It yields the protein CASSQEGQDSGNTIYF.

This chain connects TRBV3-1 (or the pseudogene TRBV3-2) to TRBJ2-3; perhaps TRBD2 as D (6 bases). CDR3 length: 16 residues. Germline lookup yields CDR1 LGHDT and CDR2 YNNKEL (reference sequence). Trimming shortened V by 4 bases and J by 3 bases, and 17 bases separated the two germline ends. For the CDR3, the DNA is TGTGCCAGCAGCCGAGCCTTGGGGGGAAGTACAGATACGCAGTATTTT. As protein: CASSRALGGSTDTQYF.

The chain couples TRBV20-1 to TRBJ2-5; the match to TRBD1 covers 9 bases. CDR3 length: 16 residues. After removal of 3 bases from V and 5 bases from J, the junction contained 13 bases not matched to a gene. Germline lookup yields CDR1 DFQATT and CDR2 SNEGSKA (reference sequence). The CDR3 DNA reads TGCAGTGCTAGTGGACAGGGGAGTGGGTTCGGGGAGACCCAGTACTTC. It translates to CSASGQGSGFGETQYF.

This clone was seen only a few times. The chain couples TRBV30 to TRBJ2-5; 9 bases agree with TRBD2. In germline, CDR1 is GTSNPN, CDR2 SVGIG (reference sequence). The CDR3 has 14 amino acids. Losses at the gene ends were 1 base for V and 1 base for J; bases not matched to a gene: 1. The CDR3 DNA reads TGTGCCTGGAGTGCGCGGGGGGGCCAAGAGACCCAGTACTTC. As protein: CAWSARGGQETQYF.

The chain couples TRBV7-9 to TRBJ2-7; 13 bases are a match to TRBD2. V lost 4 bases and J lost 7; bases outside the gene matches: 4. This CDR3 has 14 amino acids. CDR1 is SEHNR and CDR2 is FQNEAQ in the germline V gene (reference sequence). The CDR3 here is CASSSGLAGSEQYF. The CDR3, as DNA: TGTGCCAGCAGCTCGGGACTAGCGGGAAGTGAGCAGTACTTC.

This chain connects TRBV28 to TRBJ2-5, with 9 positions matching TRBD2. This CDR3 comprises 16 residues. Unmatched junction bases numbered 10, after V lost 5 bases and J lost 3 bases. The germline gives CDR1 MDHEN, CDR2 SYDVKM. The CDR3 bases are TGTGCCAGCAGTCTATCATGGGCTAGCGGGGAAGAGACCCAGTACTTC. The encoded protein is CASSLSWASGEETQYF.

The sample holds one count of this clone. V and J are TRBV3-1 (or the pseudogene TRBV3-2) and TRBJ1-2, with D unclear. Germline V gene lookup returns CDR1 LGHDT and CDR2 YNNKEL (reference sequence). Trimming took off 2 bases at V and 4 bases at J, with 5 bases between the two ends. The CDR3 loop spans 12 amino acids. The CDR3 DNA reads TGTGCCAGCAGCCAATTATCCTATGGCTACACCTTC. Its protein product is CASSQLSYGYTF.

The gene calls are TRBV19 and TRBJ2-7; 7 bases are shared with TRBD2. There are 13 residues in the CDR3. Trimming took 3 bases from V and 4 from J; bases not matched to a gene: 3. The germline gives CDR1 LNHDA, CDR2 SQIVND (reference sequence). CDR3: CASSIPGGYEQYF. The CDR3 nucleotides read TGTGCCAGTAGTATCCCCGGGGGGTACGAGCAGTACTTC.

The CDR3 DNA sequence: TGTGCCAGCAGTTTAGCACAGGGGAGTGGGTTCGGCTATGGCTACACCTTC. Translation: CASSLAQGSGFGYGYTF. The V gene is TRBV28, the J gene TRBJ1-2; 7 positions match TRBD1. V lost 2 bases to trimming and J lost 4 bases; unmatched junction nucleotides: 13. CDR3 length: 17 residues. Looked up from germline, CDR1 is MDHEN and CDR2 is SYDVKM.

The V call is TRBV4-3, the J call TRBJ2-1; D is perhaps TRBD1 (6 bases). The V end was cut by 3 bases, the J end by 10 bases, with 13 bases between. There are 13 residues in the CDR3. Per germline, CDR1 LGHNA and CDR2 YSLEER. In DNA, the CDR3 is TGCGCCAGCAGCCAGAGAACCGGGACAGAGCAGTTCTTC. This sequence encodes CASSQRTGTEQFF.

V is TRBV2 and J is TRBJ2-1, with 9 nucleotides matching TRBD2. Per the germline V gene, CDR1 is SNHLY and CDR2 is FYNNEI. The length of the CDR3 is 16 residues. The V gene end was trimmed by 7 bases and the J gene end by 6 bases; junction bases not matched to a gene: 13. CDR3 in amino acids: CASTLLGGGAGNEQFF. CDR3 in DNA: TGTGCCAGCACTCTCCTCGGCGGGGGGGCGGGCAATGAGCAGTTCTTC.

This chain joins TRBV2 and TRBJ2-7, with 7 nucleotides matching TRBD1. The CDR3 consists of 12 residues. Unmatched junction bases numbered 2, after V lost 6 bases and J lost 3 bases. In germline, CDR1 is SNHLY, CDR2 FYNNEI. The CDR3 DNA is TGTGCCAGCAGCCGGGACAGCTACGAGCAGTACTTC. This translates into CASSRDSYEQYF. Variable domain in full (rest from reference TRBV2 and TRBJ2-7): EPEVTQTPSHQVTQMGQEVILRCVPISNHLYFYWYRQILGQKVEFLVSFYNNEISEKSEIFDDQFSVERPDGSNFTLKIRSTKLEDSAMYFCASSRDSYEQYFGPGTRLTVT.

The chain uses TRBV7-2 and TRBJ1-2; perhaps TRBD1 as D (6 bases). The CDR3 covers 12 residues. Germline V gives CDR1 SGHTA, CDR2 FQGNSA. V was clipped by 5 bases and J by 6 bases, with 10 bases between them. This CDR3 reads CASSLSGDGYTF. The CDR3 DNA reads as TGTGCCAGCAGCCTCTCAGGGGATGGCTACACCTTC.

The gene calls are TRBV7-9 and TRBJ1-1; no clear D. The V and J ends lost 5 bases and 4 bases respectively, with 17 bases between them. In germline, CDR1 is SEHNR, CDR2 FQNEAQ (reference sequence). CDR3 size: 15 residues. The CDR3 loop is CASSPQVAFATEAFF. The DNA for the CDR3 is TGTGCCAGCAGCCCGCAGGTGGCCTTTGCCACTGAAGCTTTCTTT.

The CDR3 DNA sequence: TGTGCCAGCAGCTTGGCTGCCAGGGGGAATTCACCCCTCCACTTT. Translation: CASSLAARGNSPLHF. The chain joins TRBV5-5 to TRBJ1-6; TRBD1 matches 7 bases. With 0 bases clipped from V and 7 bases from J, the junction kept 4 bases outside the gene matches. Germline V gene sequence: CDR1 SGHKS, CDR2 YYEKEE (reference sequence). The CDR3 totals 15 residues.

The chain carries TRBV28 and TRBJ2-3; possibly TRBD2 for D (6 bases). This CDR3 has 16 residues. The germline gives CDR1 MDHEN, CDR2 SYDVKM. V was shortened by 5 bases and J by 0 bases, with 15 bases between the two germline ends. Here the CDR3 reads CASSHLGGTSTDTQYF. CDR3 in DNA: TGTGCCAGCAGTCATCTCGGGGGAACTAGCACAGATACGCAGTATTTT.

V is TRBV6-2 or TRBV6-3 and J is TRBJ2-2; 7 nucleotides line up with TRBD1. CDR1 and CDR2 (germline): MNHEY, SVGEGT. The CDR3 totals 16 residues. V lost 4 bases to trimming and J lost 2 bases; unmatched junction nucleotides: 7. In DNA form, the CDR3 reads TGTGCCAGCAGTTCTCGACAGGGTTTAAACACCGGGGAGCTGTTTTTT. Protein sequence: CASSSRQGLNTGELFF.

The chain joins TRBV19 to TRBJ1-1, with 7 bases fitting TRBD1. This CDR3 comprises 16 residues. The trim removed 4 bases at V and 3 bases at J, leaving 11 bases unmatched. Per the germline V gene, CDR1 is LNHDA and CDR2 is SQIVND (reference sequence). The CDR3 DNA follows: TGTGCCAGTAGTAGGGAAGGTGTCAGGGGGGACACTGAAGCTTTCTTT. Translated, it gives CASSREGVRGDTEAFF.